Listed here is a single T cell receptor (beta chain). The target of this receptor is not known. It has no much larger one-base neighbor in the sample; base qualities were not kept. The CDR3 regions of human TCRbeta chains were subjected to immunosequencing. The paper's data handling went like this. TCRs in the repertoires were compared against a reference library of SARS-CoV-2-specific TCRs that had been generated with the MIRA antigen-specificity platform. Breadth was defined as the fraction of unique TCRs that were SARS-CoV-2-associated. Depth was defined as the fraction of total T cells that were SARS-CoV-2-associated. Each spike-specific TCR was assigned to its reactive spike region and to a CD4 or CD8 class using the MIRA data. Log10-transformed breadth and depth values were compared by one-way ANOVA with Sidak's multiple comparisons tests. This is the immuneACCESS table as TCRdb keeps it, with only in-frame sequences that have V and J called. A part of the clones is gone; compared with another copy, unresolved V genes explain less than half, and the rest is unexplained. The DNA was the basis for D and trimming; V, J and clone size are from that table. The sample includes 100,000 to 150,000 clones, with about nine tenths observed a single time. About 4% of the sample is held by the ten biggest clonotypes.

The CDR3, cysteine through phenylalanine, is 17 amino acids long. Of all the DNA, just the CDR3 is kept, 51 bases in frame from base 1. A distance of 11 bases separates the germline ends of V and J, which lose 0 bases and 0 bases respectively. For CDR1 and CDR2, the germline V gene (reference sequence) lists LNHNV and YYDKDF. In the paper's terms, the time point label means: baseline before first vaccination. Reading the label with the study, this specimen's treatment or condition is: meningococcal conjugate vaccine given as trial control. The vaccinee samples were drawn from two UK trials, COV001 and COV002, one of which was a single-blind randomized controlled phase 2/3 trial testing AZD1222 (ChAdOx1 nCoV-19) in healthy adults. For TCRbeta chain sequencing, PBMC samples were collected from trial participants at day 0 and at day 28 after the second dose. These data originate in a study of T cell responses to AZD1222 COVID-19 vaccine (dated by TCRdb to 2020 to 2022). With respect to the entire study: TCR sequencing covered fewer than 250 trial participants: 200 to 220 given two doses of AZD1222 and approximately 26 given two doses of MenACWY control vaccine. Trial participants were enrolled into age subgroups of 18-55, 56-69 and 70-plus years, which contained about 150, 27 and 61 TCR-sequenced participants, respectively. Study-wide conclusions, independent of this receptor: The vaccine-associated CD4 TCRs covered the entire spike protein, and the dominant responses fell in regions 160-218 and 743-854. Conclusions about previously exposed vaccinees are limited because only a handful of AZD1222 recipients were SARS-CoV-2 seropositive at baseline. In the small 56-69-year group, the increase in depth fell short of significance, most likely because of low power. Epitopes outside the regions mutated in the B.1.351 and B.1.1.7 variants were reportedly recognized by nearly half of the unique spike-specific TCRs. Participants were mostly white British, with more females than males. The authors suggested clonal diversity may have been underestimated. A significant rise in spike-specific TCR breadth and depth was observed after two AZD1222 doses relative to day 0 and relative to MenACWY recipients. Because no day 14 peak-response samples were available, the repertoires could be characterized only after the peak T cell response.

The sequences come from peripheral blood, collected on day 0 of MenACWY control vaccination. This receptor was identified in an adult in good health. The sequence joins TRBV15 to TRBJ1-4, with the D gene uncertain. At the DNA level, the sequence is TGTGCCACCAGCAGAGACCCGGACGGAGCAACTAATGAAAAACTGTTTTTT. This codes for CATSRDPDGATNEKLFF.